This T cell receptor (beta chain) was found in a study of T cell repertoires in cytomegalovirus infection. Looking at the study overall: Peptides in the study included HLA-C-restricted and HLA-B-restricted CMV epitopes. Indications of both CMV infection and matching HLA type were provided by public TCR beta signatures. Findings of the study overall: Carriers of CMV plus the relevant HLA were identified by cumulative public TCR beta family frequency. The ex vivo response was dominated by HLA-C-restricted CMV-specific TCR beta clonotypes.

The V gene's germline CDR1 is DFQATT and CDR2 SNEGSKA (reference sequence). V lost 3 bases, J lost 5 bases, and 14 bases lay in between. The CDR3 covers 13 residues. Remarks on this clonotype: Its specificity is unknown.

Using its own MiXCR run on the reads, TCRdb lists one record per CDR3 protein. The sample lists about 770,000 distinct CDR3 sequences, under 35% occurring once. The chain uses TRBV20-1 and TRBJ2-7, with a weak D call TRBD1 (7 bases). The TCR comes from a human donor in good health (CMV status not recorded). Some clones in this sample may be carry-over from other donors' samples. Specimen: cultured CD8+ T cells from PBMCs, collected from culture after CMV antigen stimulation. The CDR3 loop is CSARDQGGDEQYF. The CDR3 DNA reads TGCAGTGCTAGGGATCAGGGGGGTGACGAGCAGTACTTC.